One T cell receptor (beta chain) is described in this entry. The antigen is unknown. The CDR3 length is 14 residues. V was shortened by 7 bases and J by 3 bases, with 15 bases between the two germline ends. In germline, CDR1 is MGHDK, CDR2 SYGVNS. The sample comes from a study of shared clonotypes between healthy human individuals. Those who donated, Caucasian adults without exception, all lived in Nashville, Tennessee. Study outcomes and limitations: On the whole, naive subsets had larger estimated richness than memory subsets had.

Source study methods: Filtering differed, since immunoSEQ gave only junction sequences and no quality scores. The protocol was immunoSEQ multiplex PCR, while the TCRdb copy is restricted to in-frame clones and leaves out a portion. That table supplies the V and J calls and clone size; D and trimming were determined from the DNA. The repertoire consists of about a million clones, with over 60% occurring once and the leading ten covering about 1.5%. The sample consisted of memory CD4+ T cells sorted from blood. Described subset: CD45RA-negative fraction. The V gene is TRBV25-1, the J gene TRBJ1-1, with D possibly matching TRBD1 (5 bases). This receptor was taken from a man between 18 and 35 years old in good health. The CDR3 sequence: CASNTGTRHTEAFF. Here the CDR3 DNA reads TGTGCCAGCAATACCGGGACCAGACACACTGAAGCTTTCTTT.